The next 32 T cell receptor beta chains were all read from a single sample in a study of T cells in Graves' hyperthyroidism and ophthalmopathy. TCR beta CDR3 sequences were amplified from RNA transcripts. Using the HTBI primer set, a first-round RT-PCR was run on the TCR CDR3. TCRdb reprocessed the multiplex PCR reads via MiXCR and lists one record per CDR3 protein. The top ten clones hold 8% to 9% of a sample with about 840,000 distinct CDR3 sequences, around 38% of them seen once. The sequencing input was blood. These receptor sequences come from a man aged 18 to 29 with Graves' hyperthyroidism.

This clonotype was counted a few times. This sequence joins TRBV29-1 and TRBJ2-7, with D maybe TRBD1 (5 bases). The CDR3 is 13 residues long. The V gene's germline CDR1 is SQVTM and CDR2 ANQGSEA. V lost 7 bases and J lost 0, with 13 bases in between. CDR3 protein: CSAIRANSYEQYF. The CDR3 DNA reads TGCAGCGCTATCAGGGCAAACTCCTACGAGCAGTACTTC.

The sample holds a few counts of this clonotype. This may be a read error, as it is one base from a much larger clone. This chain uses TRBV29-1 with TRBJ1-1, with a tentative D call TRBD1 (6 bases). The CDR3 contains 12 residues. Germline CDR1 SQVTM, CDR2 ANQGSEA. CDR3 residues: CNADSQNTEAFF. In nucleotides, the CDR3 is TGCAACGCGGACAGCCAGAACACTGAAGCTTTCTTT.

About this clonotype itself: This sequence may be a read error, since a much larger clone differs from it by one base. CDR3 coding DNA: TGCAGTGCTAGAGGCCTCGGGTATATCAATCAGCCCCAGCATTTT. Protein product: CSARGLGYINQPQHF. The chain recombines TRBV20-1 with TRBJ1-5; no clear D. The V end lost 1 base, the J end lost 3 bases, and 13 bases lay between the germline ends. CDR1 is DFQATT, CDR2 SNEGSKA, per germline (reference sequence). The CDR3 has 15 amino acids.

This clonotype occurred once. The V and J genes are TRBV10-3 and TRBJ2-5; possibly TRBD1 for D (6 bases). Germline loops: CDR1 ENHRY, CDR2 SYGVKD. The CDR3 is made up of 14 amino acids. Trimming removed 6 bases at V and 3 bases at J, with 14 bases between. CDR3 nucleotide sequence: TGTGCCATCAGGAGCGACAGGACAGAAGAGACCCAGTACTTC. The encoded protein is CAIRSDRTEETQYF.

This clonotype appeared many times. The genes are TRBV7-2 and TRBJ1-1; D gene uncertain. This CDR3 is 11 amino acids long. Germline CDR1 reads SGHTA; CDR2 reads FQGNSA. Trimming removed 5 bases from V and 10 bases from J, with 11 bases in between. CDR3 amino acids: CASSQVPGAFF. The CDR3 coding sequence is TGTGCCAGCAGCCAGGTGCCGGGAGCTTTCTTT.

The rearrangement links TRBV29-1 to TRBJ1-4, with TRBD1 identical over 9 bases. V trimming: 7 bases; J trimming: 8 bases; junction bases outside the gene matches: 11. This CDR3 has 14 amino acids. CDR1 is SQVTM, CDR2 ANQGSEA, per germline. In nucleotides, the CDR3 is TGCAGCGCCACTGGACAGGGGTCGAAGGAAAAACTGTTTTTT. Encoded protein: CSATGQGSKEKLFF.

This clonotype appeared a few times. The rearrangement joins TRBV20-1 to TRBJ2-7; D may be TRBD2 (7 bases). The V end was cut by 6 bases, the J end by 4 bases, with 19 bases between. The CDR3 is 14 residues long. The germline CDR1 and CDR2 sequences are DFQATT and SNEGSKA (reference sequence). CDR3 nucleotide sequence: TGCAGTGCCCCTAAGGGCAGGGGAGGGTACGAGCAGTACTTC. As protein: CSAPKGRGGYEQYF.

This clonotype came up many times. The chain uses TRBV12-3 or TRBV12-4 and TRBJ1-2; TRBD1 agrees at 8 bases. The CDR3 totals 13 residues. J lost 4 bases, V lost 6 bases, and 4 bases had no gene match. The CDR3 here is CASSPGQVYGYTF. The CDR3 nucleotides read TGTGCCAGCAGCCCGGGACAGGTCTATGGCTACACCTTC.

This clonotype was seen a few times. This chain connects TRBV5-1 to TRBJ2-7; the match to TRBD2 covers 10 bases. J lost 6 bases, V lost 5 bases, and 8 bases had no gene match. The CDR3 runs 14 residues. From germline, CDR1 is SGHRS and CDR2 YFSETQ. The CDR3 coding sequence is TGCGCCAGCAGAGCGTCTAGCGGGAGCCCCGAGCAGTACTTC. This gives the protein CASRASSGSPEQYF.

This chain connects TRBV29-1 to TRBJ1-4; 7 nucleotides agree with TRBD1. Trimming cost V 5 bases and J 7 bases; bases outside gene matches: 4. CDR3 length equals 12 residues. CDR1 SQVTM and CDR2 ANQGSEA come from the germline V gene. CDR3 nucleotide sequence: TGCAGCGTTATGGAGGGGGCTGAAAAACTGTTTTTT. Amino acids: CSVMEGAEKLFF.

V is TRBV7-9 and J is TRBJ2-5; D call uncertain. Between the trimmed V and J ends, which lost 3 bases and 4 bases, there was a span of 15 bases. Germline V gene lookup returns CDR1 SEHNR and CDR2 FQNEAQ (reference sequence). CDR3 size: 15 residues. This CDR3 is CASSFGHHSRETQYF. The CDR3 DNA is TGTGCCAGCAGCTTCGGCCACCATTCACGAGAGACCCAGTACTTC.

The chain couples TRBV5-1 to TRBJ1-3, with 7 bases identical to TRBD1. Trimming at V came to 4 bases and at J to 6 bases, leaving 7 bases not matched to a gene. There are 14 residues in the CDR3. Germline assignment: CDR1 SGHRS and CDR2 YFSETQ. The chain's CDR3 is CASSPGTALNTIYF. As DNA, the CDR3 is TGCGCCAGCAGCCCCGGGACAGCCCTAAACACCATATATTTT.

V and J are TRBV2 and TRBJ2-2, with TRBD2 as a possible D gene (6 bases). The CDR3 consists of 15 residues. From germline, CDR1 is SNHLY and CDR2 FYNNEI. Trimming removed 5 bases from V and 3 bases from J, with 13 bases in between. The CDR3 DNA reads TGTGCCAGCAGTCCCCCCCGGAGGGACACCGGGGAGCTGTTTTTT. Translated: CASSPPRRDTGELFF.

This CDR3 is CASSSSQGAGDTIYF. The CDR3, as DNA: TGTGCCAGCAGCTCTTCACAGGGGGCGGGAGACACCATATATTTT. The rearrangement links TRBV7-2 to TRBJ1-3; 9 bases fit TRBD1. V shed 4 bases, J shed 8 bases, and the junction held 9 bases outside the gene matches. This CDR3 has 15 amino acids. In germline, CDR1 is SGHTA, CDR2 FQGNSA.

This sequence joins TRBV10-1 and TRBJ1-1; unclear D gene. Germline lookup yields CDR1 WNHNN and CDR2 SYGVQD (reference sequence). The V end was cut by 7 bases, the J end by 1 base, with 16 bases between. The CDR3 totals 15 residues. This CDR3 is CASIGLQTKNTEAFF. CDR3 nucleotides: TGCGCCAGCATTGGGCTCCAAACGAAGAACACTGAAGCTTTCTTT.

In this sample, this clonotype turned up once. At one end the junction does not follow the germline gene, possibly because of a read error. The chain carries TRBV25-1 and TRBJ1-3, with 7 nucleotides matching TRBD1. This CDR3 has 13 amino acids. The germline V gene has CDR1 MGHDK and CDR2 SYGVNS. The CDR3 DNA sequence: TGTACCAGCAGCAGGGGGGCTGGAAACACCATATATTTT. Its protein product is CTSSRGAGNTIYF.

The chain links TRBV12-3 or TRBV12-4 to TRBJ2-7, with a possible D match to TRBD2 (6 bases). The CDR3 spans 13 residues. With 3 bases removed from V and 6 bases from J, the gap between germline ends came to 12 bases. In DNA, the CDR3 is TGTGCCAGCAGTTTCACTATCGGGGGCGAGCAGTACTTC. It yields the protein CASSFTIGGEQYF.

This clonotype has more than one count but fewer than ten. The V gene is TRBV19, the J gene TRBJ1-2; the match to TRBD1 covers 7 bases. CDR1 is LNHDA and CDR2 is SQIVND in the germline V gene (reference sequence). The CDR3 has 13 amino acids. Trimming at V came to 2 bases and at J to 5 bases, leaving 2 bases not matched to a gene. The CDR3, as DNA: TGTGCCAGTAGTATACAGGGGGAATATGGCTACACCTTC. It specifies CASSIQGEYGYTF.

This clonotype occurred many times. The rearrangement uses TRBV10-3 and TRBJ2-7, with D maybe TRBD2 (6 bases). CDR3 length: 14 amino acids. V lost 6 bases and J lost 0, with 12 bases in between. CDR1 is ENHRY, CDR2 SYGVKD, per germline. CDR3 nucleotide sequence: TGTGCCATCAGGAGTCAGACTAGCTCCTACGAGCAGTACTTC. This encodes CAIRSQTSSYEQYF.

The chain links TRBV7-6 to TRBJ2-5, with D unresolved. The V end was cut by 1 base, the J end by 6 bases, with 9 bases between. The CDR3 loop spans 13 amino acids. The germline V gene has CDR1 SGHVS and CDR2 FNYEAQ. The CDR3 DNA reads TGTGCCAGCAGCTTAGGGCCGGGTAAGACCCAGTACTTC. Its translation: CASSLGPGKTQYF.

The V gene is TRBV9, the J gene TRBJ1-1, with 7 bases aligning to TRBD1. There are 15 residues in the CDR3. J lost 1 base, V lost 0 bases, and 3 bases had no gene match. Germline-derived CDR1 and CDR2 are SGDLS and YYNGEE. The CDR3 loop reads CASSVDRGRNTEAFF. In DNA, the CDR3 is TGTGCCAGCAGCGTAGATAGGGGGCGGAACACTGAAGCTTTCTTT.

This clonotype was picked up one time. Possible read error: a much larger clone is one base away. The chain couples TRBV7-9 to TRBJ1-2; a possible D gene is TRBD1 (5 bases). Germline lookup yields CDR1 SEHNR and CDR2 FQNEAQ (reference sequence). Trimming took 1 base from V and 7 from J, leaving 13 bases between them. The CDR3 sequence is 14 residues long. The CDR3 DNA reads TGTGCCAGCAGCTTAGGAAACGGGGGTGCTGGCTACACCTTC. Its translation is CASSLGNGGAGYTF.

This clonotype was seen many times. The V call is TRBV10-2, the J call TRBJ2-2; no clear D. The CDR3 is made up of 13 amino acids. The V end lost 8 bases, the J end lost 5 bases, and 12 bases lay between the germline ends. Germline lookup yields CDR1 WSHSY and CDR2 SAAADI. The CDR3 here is CASASDGTGELFF. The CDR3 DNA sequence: TGCGCCAGCGCGTCCGATGGGACCGGGGAGCTGTTTTTT.

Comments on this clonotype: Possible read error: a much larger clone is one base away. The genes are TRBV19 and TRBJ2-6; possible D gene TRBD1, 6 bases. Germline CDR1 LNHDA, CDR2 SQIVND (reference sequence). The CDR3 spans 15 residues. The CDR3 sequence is CGSSQGLSGANVLTF. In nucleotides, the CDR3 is TGTGGCAGCTCCCAGGGGCTTTCTGGGGCCAACGTCCTGACTTTC.

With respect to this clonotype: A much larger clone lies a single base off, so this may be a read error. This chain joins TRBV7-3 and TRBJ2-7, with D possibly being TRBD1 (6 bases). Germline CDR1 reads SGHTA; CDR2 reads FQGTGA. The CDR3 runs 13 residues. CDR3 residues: CASSPSTGYERYF. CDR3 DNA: TGTGCCAGCAGCCCATCGACAGGCTACGAGCGGTACTTC.

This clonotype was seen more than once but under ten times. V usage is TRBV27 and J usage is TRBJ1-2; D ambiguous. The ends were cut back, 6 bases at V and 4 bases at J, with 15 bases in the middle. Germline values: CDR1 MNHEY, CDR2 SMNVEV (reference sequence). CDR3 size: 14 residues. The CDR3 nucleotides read TGTGCCAGCAGCCTAGGAGGATTCCCCTATGGCTACACCTTC. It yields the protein CASSLGGFPYGYTF.

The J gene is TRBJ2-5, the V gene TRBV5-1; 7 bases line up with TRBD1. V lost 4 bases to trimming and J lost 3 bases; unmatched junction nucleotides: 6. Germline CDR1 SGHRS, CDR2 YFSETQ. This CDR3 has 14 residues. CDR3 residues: CASSPPDREETQYF. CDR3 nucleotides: TGCGCCAGCAGCCCCCCCGACAGGGAAGAGACCCAGTACTTC.

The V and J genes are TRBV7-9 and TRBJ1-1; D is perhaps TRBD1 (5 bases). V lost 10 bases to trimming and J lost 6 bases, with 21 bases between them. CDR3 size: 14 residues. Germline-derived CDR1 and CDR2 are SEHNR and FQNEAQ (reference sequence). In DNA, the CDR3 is TGTGCCACCCGTACAGGAGGGCTTTATGCTGAAGCTTTCTTT. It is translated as CATRTGGLYAEAFF.

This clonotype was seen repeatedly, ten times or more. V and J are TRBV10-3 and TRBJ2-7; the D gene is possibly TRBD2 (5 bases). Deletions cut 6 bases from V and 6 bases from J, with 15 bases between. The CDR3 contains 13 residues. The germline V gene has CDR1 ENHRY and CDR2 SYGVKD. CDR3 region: CAIRLPEAAEQYF. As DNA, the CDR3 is TGTGCCATCAGGCTTCCGGAGGCCGCCGAGCAGTACTTC.

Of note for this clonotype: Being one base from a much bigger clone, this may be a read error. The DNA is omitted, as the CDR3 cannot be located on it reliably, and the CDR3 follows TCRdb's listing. The CDR3 is CASILDGDLGNTIYF. This chain links TRBV2 with TRBJ1-3; TRBD1, the table's D call, was not compared with the DNA. The V gene's germline CDR1 is SNHLY and CDR2 FYNNEI. The CDR3 numbers 15 amino acids, ends counted.

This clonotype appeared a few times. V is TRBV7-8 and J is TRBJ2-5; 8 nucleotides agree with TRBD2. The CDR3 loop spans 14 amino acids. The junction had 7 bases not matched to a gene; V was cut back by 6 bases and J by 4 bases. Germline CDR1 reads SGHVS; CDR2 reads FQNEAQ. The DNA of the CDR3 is TGTGCCAGCAGTATACGGGGGGGCCCAGAGACCCAGTACTTC. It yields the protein CASSIRGGPETQYF.

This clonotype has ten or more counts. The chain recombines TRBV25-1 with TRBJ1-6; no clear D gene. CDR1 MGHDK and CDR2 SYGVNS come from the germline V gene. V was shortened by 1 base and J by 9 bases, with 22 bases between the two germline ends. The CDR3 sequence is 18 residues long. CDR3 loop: CASSESEVRAGILSPLHF. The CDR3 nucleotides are TGTGCCAGCAGTGAATCGGAGGTTCGGGCGGGGATCCTTTCACCCCTCCACTTT. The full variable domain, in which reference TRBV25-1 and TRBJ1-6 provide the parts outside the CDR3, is EADIYQTPRYLVIGTGKKITLECSQTMGHDKMYWYQQDPGMELHLIHYSYGVNSTEKGDLSSESTVSRIRTEHFPLTLESARPSHTSQYLCASSESEVRAGILSPLHFGNGTRLTVT.